These T cell receptor beta chains were read from a single sample in a study of cytomegalovirus exposure and HLA in healthy donors. The assay was immunoSEQ multiplex PCR, and TCRdb's table has in-frame clones only and misses some. The sample consists of 90,000 to 130,000 clones, roughly 90% of them appearing once. The specimen sequenced was PBMCs. These receptors all stem from a woman aged 25 to 39 in good health and CMV-seropositive. The conserved cysteine and the conserved F or W are not part of the CDR3 here. D genes are given only for firm matches.

v_call	j_call	d_call	cdr3_aa
TRBV5-1	TRBJ1-1	-	ASSLDGRANPSTEAF
TRBV11-2	TRBJ1-1	TRBD1	ASSSHPGQSLMNTEAF
TRBV5-4	TRBJ2-1	-	ASSGRASRGQEQF
TRBV10-2	TRBJ2-7	-	ASSAGEGQY
TRBV19	TRBJ2-2	TRBD1	ASSTTGGTGELF
TRBV10-3	TRBJ2-1	-	AISESRGAYNEQF
TRBV7-6	TRBJ2-7	-	ASSQTTREFYEQY
TRBV19	TRBJ2-1	-	ASRRSGRGYNEQF
TRBV6-5	TRBJ1-5	-	ASSTELNQPQH
TRBV4-1	TRBJ2-5	-	ASSQDGHSQETQY
TRBV2	TRBJ2-1	-	ASSEKGHPYNEQF
TRBV6-5	TRBJ2-7	-	ASSTRLSGAEQY
TRBV5-1	TRBJ2-1	TRBD2	ASSPGGTSVNEQF
TRBV6-5	TRBJ1-1	-	ASSYSFRGPPEAF
TRBV4-2	TRBJ1-5	-	ASSQEDRFHSNQPQH
TRBV21-1	TRBJ1-2	-	ASSKVRAGVGANYGYT
TRBV7-9	TRBJ2-7	TRBD1	ASSRPGQGSEQY
TRBV25-1	TRBJ1-5	TRBD1	ASSETGINQPQH
TRBV9	TRBJ2-1	-	ASSVDVSSYNEQF
TRBV7-9	TRBJ2-7	TRBD2	ASSPGLAGGDYEQY
TRBV28	TRBJ1-5	-	ASSPYNQPQH
TRBV4-3	TRBJ2-2	TRBD2	ASSPRTSGAPGELF
TRBV6-5	TRBJ2-6	-	ASSYFRGSGANVLT
TRBV2	TRBJ1-5	-	ASRQSGQLNQPQH
TRBV9	TRBJ2-1	-	ASSVAPSSDEQF
TRBV19	TRBJ1-5	TRBD1	ASSIYRGSNQPQH
TRBV15	TRBJ2-1	TRBD2	ATSRLSSGKGDEQF
TRBV19	TRBJ1-6	-	ASSISPTGVGFSPLH
TRBV7-2	TRBJ2-1	TRBD2	ASSPGTSGLYNEQF
TRBV5-6	TRBJ2-5	-	ASSFLGDGRETQY
TRBV4-2	TRBJ2-3	TRBD1	ASSQVGTGTPDTQY
TRBV29-1	TRBJ2-1	-	SVTPMRYNEQF
TRBV27	TRBJ2-3	-	ASSAGGSGVDTQY